The 16 T cell receptor beta chains reported below all come from one sample, sequenced in a study of cytotoxic CD8 clonotypes in ibrutinib-treated CLL. Assay: immunoSEQ multiplex PCR; the TCRdb copy retains only in-frame clones and omits some. Of about 85,000 clones listed, around 75% are singletons. Sample: PBMCs, taken after 12 months of ibrutinib treatment. The receptors stem from a human donor with chronic lymphocytic leukemia.

The chain links TRBV28 to TRBJ1-2; possible D gene TRBD1, 5 bases. CDR1 is MDHEN and CDR2 is SYDVKM in the germline V gene. This CDR3 region has 13 residues. V lost 3 bases to trimming and J lost 7 bases, with 12 bases between them. CDR3 amino acids: CASSLGVAGGYTF. The CDR3 DNA reads as TGTGCCAGCAGTTTGGGGGTGGCTGGTGGCTACACCTTC.

Only a few counts were recorded for this clone. J is TRBJ2-5 and V is TRBV7-9; 8 positions agree with TRBD1. Germline assignment: CDR1 SEHNR and CDR2 FQNEAQ (reference sequence). CDR3 size: 14 residues. The V and J ends lost 5 bases and 4 bases, in that order; junction bases with no gene match: 6. CDR3 protein: CASSPRTGLETQYF. The CDR3 bases are TGTGCCAGCAGCCCACGGACAGGGCTAGAGACCCAGTACTTC.

This chain connects TRBV6-1 to TRBJ1-1, with D possibly being TRBD1 (5 bases). Trimming removed 5 bases from V and 5 bases from J, with 12 bases in between. The CDR3 is 13 amino acids. Germline lookup yields CDR1 MNHNS and CDR2 SASEGT. The CDR3 coding sequence is TGTGCCAGCAGTACCCTGGGGGGGACTGAAGCTTTCTTT. Translating it yields CASSTLGGTEAFF.

The chain links TRBV7-2 to TRBJ1-5; a possible D gene is TRBD1 (5 bases). The CDR3 has 13 residues. The germline V gene has CDR1 SGHTA and CDR2 FQGNSA. Trimming shortened V by 5 bases and J by 9 bases, and 14 bases separated the two germline ends. CDR3 protein: CASSPGGYRPQHF. CDR3 DNA sequence: TGTGCCAGCAGCCCCGGGGGTTATCGGCCCCAGCATTTT.

V usage is TRBV6-5 and J usage is TRBJ2-5; possibly TRBD2 for D (7 bases). CDR1 is MNHEY and CDR2 is SVGAGI in the germline V gene. V was cut by 11 bases and J by 7 bases, with 17 bases left in between. This CDR3 is 12 amino acids long. CDR3 in DNA: TGTGCCGCGGGGGCCGAGGGGGGGACCCAGTACTTC. It encodes CAAGAEGGTQYF.

This clone was seen once. J is TRBJ2-1 and V is TRBV4-3; D might be TRBD1 or TRBD2, each matching 6 bases. Germline V gene data show CDR1 as LGHNA and CDR2 as YSLEER. Trimming pared 0 bases from V and 0 bases from J, leaving 12 bases between. CDR3 length: 17 residues. The CDR3 coding sequence is TGCGCCAGCAGCCAAGAGTCGGGGGCTAGCTCCTACAATGAGCAGTTCTTC. Translated: CASSQESGASSYNEQFF.

The chain couples TRBV19 to TRBJ2-7, with no clear D. Trimming removed 4 bases from V and 3 bases from J, with 4 bases in between. Germline lookup yields CDR1 LNHDA and CDR2 SQIVND (reference sequence). The CDR3 sequence is 11 residues long. The chain's CDR3 is CASSKNYEQYF. The CDR3 nucleotides are TGTGCCAGTAGTAAAAACTACGAGCAGTACTTC.

This clone was seen only a few times. The chain recombines TRBV6-5 with TRBJ1-1, with TRBD1 as a possible D gene (6 bases). Germline V gene sequence: CDR1 MNHEY, CDR2 SVGAGI. V lost 5 bases to trimming and J lost 10 bases, with 23 bases between them. This CDR3 is built from 15 residues. CDR3 coding DNA: TGTGCCAGCAGTCTACTTTCCGACGGGGGGGCGCCAGCTTTCTTT. As protein: CASSLLSDGGAPAFF.

The chain recombines TRBV6-5 with TRBJ1-2; a possible D gene is TRBD1 (5 bases). This CDR3 is built from 14 residues. The V gene's germline CDR1 is MNHEY and CDR2 SVGAGI. The V and J ends lost 2 bases and 4 bases respectively, with 11 bases between them. The CDR3 protein is CASSYGGSGYGYTF. As DNA, the CDR3 is TGTGCCAGCAGTTACGGGGGGTCTGGCTATGGCTACACCTTC.

The genes are TRBV2 and TRBJ2-5; possibly TRBD2 for D (5 bases). Trimming removed 8 bases from V and 7 bases from J, with 17 bases in between. CDR3 length equals 13 residues. Germline lookup yields CDR1 SNHLY and CDR2 FYNNEI. The CDR3 DNA sequence: TGTGCCAGCTCCCGGTACGGTCGGGGGACCCAGTACTTC. It encodes CASSRYGRGTQYF.

The chain has TRBV4-1 and TRBJ2-5; no clear D gene. The J call may be faulty, since TRBJ2-7 better matches the DNA end. CDR1 is MGHRA, CDR2 YSYEKL, per germline. The CDR3 contains 15 residues. Written as DNA, the CDR3 is TGCGCCAGCAGCCAAGATGGGCAGATCTTCCACGAGCAGTACTTC. It translates to CASSQDGQIFHEQYF.

This sequence joins TRBV4-1 and TRBJ2-5; a weak D match, TRBD1 (5 bases). Deletions cut 0 bases from V and 7 bases from J, with 15 bases between. This CDR3 comprises 15 residues. CDR1 and CDR2 (germline): MGHRA, YSYEKL. As DNA, the CDR3 is TGCGCCAGCAGCCAAGATCCGACAGCGCTGGGGACCCAGTACTTC. It is translated as CASSQDPTALGTQYF.

This sequence joins TRBV30 and TRBJ2-5; no clear D. This CDR3 is 13 amino acids long. The V gene lost 0 bases and the J gene lost 6 bases, with 11 bases spanning the gap. Germline values: CDR1 GTSNPN, CDR2 SVGIG (reference sequence). In DNA form, the CDR3 reads TGTGCCTGGAGTGTCGGCTCCACGAAGACCCAGTACTTC. Encoded protein: CAWSVGSTKTQYF.

This clone was seen a few times. The chain has TRBV18 and TRBJ1-1; TRBD1 is a possible D gene (6 bases). V was shortened by 6 bases and J by 1 base, with 12 bases between the two germline ends. The CDR3 runs 14 residues. Germline-derived CDR1 and CDR2 are KGHSH and LQKENI. The chain's CDR3 is CASSSGGRNTEAFF. DNA for the CDR3: TGTGCCAGCTCCTCGGGGGGGCGGAACACTGAAGCTTTCTTT.

The chain recombines TRBV4-2 with TRBJ1-5; no clear D gene. This CDR3 contains 13 residues. CDR1 LGHNA and CDR2 YNFKEQ come from the germline V gene. The V gene lost 4 bases and the J gene lost 1 base, with 5 bases spanning the gap. CDR3 region: CASSPRSNQPQHF. As DNA, the CDR3 is TGTGCCAGCAGCCCTCGGAGCAATCAGCCCCAGCATTTT.

The rearrangement uses TRBV10-3 and TRBJ1-4; 7 positions match TRBD1. The CDR3 is 14 residues long. Losses at the gene ends were 6 bases for V and 4 bases for J; bases not matched to a gene: 5. Germline CDR1 is ENHRY and CDR2 is SYGVKD. CDR3 bases: TGTGCCATCAGGGGGACAGACAATAATGAAAAACTGTTTTTT. It yields the protein CAIRGTDNNEKLFF.